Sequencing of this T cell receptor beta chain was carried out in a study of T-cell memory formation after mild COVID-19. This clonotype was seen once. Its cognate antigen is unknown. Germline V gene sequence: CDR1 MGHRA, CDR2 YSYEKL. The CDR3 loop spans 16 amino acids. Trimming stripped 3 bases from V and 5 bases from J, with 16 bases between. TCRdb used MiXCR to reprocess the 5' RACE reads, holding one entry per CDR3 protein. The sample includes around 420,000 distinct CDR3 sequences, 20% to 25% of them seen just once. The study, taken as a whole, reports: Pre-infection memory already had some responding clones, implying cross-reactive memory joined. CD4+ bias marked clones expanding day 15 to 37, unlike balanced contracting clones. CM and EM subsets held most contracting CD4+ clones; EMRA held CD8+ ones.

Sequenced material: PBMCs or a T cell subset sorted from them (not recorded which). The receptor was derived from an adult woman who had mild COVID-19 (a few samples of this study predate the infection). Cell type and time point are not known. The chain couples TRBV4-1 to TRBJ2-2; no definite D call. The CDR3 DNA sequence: TGCGCCAGCAGCCACCCCGGCACCGGCAGTACCGGGGAGCTGTTTTTT. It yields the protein CASSHPGTGSTGELFF.